The 2 T cell receptor beta chains below all came from one sample that was sequenced in a study of cytomegalovirus exposure and HLA in healthy donors (dated by TCRdb to 2016 to 2017). Library preparation was by the immunoSEQ multiplex PCR assay. For the multiplex PCR, a mixture combining 60 forward primers for TCR Vbeta segments and 13 reverse primers for TCR Jbeta segments was used. The table comes from immuneACCESS by way of TCRdb, which keeps in-frame sequences with V and J called. Part of the clones is missing from these tables; in studies checked, under half for an unresolved V gene and the rest for unknown reasons. The sample includes roughly 160,000 clones, with about 80% observed a single time. Of the sample, 3.7% is held by the ten largest clones. Sample: PBMCs. The receptors were sampled from a man younger than 45 in good health and CMV-seropositive.

The chain recombines TRBV28 with TRBJ1-5; 8 bases align to TRBD1. The germline V gene has CDR1 MDHEN and CDR2 SYDVKM. The V segment lost 4 bases and the J segment 1 base; nucleotides outside the gene matches: 6. The CDR3 is made up of 16 amino acids. CDR3 nucleotides: TGTGCCAGCAGTTCGTTGCGACAGGGGAGCAATCAGCCCCAGCATTTT. Translating gives CASSSLRQGSNQPQHF.

The V call is TRBV5-1, the J call TRBJ2-5; 7 bases map to TRBD2. This CDR3 spans 15 amino acids. The V and J ends lost 4 bases and 3 bases, in that order; junction bases with no gene match: 9. CDR1 SGHRS and CDR2 YFSETQ come from the germline V gene. The CDR3 DNA reads TGCGCCAGCAGCCAAATGGGGACTACTGAAGAGACCCAGTACTTC. Its translation is CASSQMGTTEETQYF.